This T cell receptor (beta chain) appears in the sequencing data of a study of T cells in Graves' hyperthyroidism and ophthalmopathy. Regions amplified from RNA transcripts were the TCR beta CDR3 regions. The primer set for the first-round RT-PCR of the TCR CDR3 was HTBI. TCRdb redid the calling of the multiplex PCR reads with MiXCR, one entry per CDR3 protein. The table shows about 590,000 distinct CDR3 sequences, with approximately 14% occurring only once. Study findings and constraints: Ophthalmopathy was predicted by the model a median of 6.5 months ahead of onset.

This clonotype was counted at least ten times. The target antigen is unknown. The V gene's germline CDR1 is MDHEN and CDR2 SYDVKM. V was shortened by 7 bases and J by 2 bases, with 12 bases between the two germline ends. The CDR3 sequence is 14 residues long. This receptor was identified in a woman between 18 and 30 years old with Graves' ophthalmopathy. The chain employs TRBV28 and TRBJ1-5; possible D gene TRBD1, 6 bases. Source material: blood. As DNA, the CDR3 is TGTGCCAGCAAACACAGGGAGGGCAATCAGCCCCAGCATTTT. The encoded protein is CASKHREGNQPQHF.